This TCR beta chain is from a study of T cell repertoires in cytomegalovirus infection. Whole-study context: An indication of both CMV infection and matching HLA type came from public TCR beta signatures. Notes on the study in general: Predominance within the ex vivo response was attributable to HLA-C-restricted CMV-specific TCR beta clonotypes. Frequencies of public TCR beta families were cumulated, and this identified carriers of CMV plus the relevant HLA.

This clonotype appeared a few times. The target antigen is unknown. The germline V and J ends were trimmed by 4 bases and 1 base, with 7 bases remaining between them. The CDR3 is 13 amino acids. TCRdb passed the reads through MiXCR, listing each CDR3 protein once. The table shows under 300,000 distinct CDR3 sequences, with more than 15% occurring only once. This sequence originates from a human donor in good health (CMV status not recorded). Some clones in this sample may be carry-over from other donors' samples. Sequences were obtained from CD8+ T cells from PBMCs. J is TRBJ1-1 and V is TRBV12-3 or TRBV12-4; no firm D call. The CDR3 spells CASSSSPNTEAFF. CDR3 DNA: TGTGCCAGCAGTTCATCGCCGAACACTGAAGCTTTCTTT.